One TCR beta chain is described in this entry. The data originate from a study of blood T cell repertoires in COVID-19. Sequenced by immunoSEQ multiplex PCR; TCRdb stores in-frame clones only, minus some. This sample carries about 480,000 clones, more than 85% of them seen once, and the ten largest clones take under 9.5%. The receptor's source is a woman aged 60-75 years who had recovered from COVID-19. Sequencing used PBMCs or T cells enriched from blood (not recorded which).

CDR3 sequence reads: CASSAFRQGYGYTF. CDR3 in DNA: TGTGCCAGTAGTGCATTCCGACAGGGGTATGGCTACACCTTC. The genes are TRBV19 and TRBJ1-2; 8 nucleotides match TRBD1. Germline V gene lookup returns CDR1 LNHDA and CDR2 SQIVND (reference sequence). Germline trimming cut 5 bases from V and 5 bases from J; bases unmatched to any gene: 7. The CDR3 is 14 residues long.